Listed here is a single TCR beta chain. This record comes from a study of blood T cell repertoires in COVID-19. Germline V gene data show CDR1 as SGHDN and CDR2 as FVKESK. The CDR3 is 17 amino acids. The V end was cut by 2 bases, the J end by 1 base, with 17 bases between. Data came from immunoSEQ multiplex PCR; TCRdb stores just in-frame clones and leaves some out. In the table there are around 150,000 clones, over 75% of which are singletons. This sequence originates from a human donor in a cohort sampled during active COVID-19. Sequencing was carried out using peripheral blood. The chain joins TRBV14 to TRBJ1-1; D might be TRBD1 (5 bases). The CDR3 loop is CASSQRTGQTWNTEAFF. The CDR3 nucleotides read TGTGCCAGCAGCCAACGGACCGGACAAACCTGGAACACTGAAGCTTTCTTT.